Below, one T cell receptor (beta chain) is given with its context. The antigen is undetermined. The data are from a study of cytomegalovirus exposure and HLA in healthy donors. The overall study: Findings of an earlier analysis included 90 million to 120 million unique TCR beta sequences from some 180 million T cells.

General observations from the study: Immune exposure information comprised only CMV serostatus. Later work associated 16,951 TCR beta sequences with HLA alleles at 0.05 false discovery rate.

The CDR3 runs to 13 residues. Trimming left V 0 bases short and J 7 bases short, with 10 bases between. Germline V lookup: CDR1 GTSNPN, CDR2 SVGIG (reference sequence). A multiplex PCR was run with 60 Vbeta primers and 13 Jbeta primers. TCRdb's copy holds only in-frame clones and misses some; the assay was immunoSEQ multiplex PCR. The table has over 110,000 clones, roughly 80% seen once; the top ten hold under 6%. This sequence joins TRBV30 and TRBJ1-5; a possible D gene is TRBD1 (5 bases). This clonotype originated in a man in his forties in good health and CMV-seronegative. Sequenced input: PBMCs. The DNA of the CDR3 is TGTGCCTGGAGTGTCGGGGGTCGGCAGCCCCAGCATTTT. This codes for CAWSVGGRQPQHF.